Below are 20 T cell receptor beta chains sequenced from a single sample in a study of cytomegalovirus exposure and HLA in healthy donors. Amplification used 60 Vbeta primers and 13 Jbeta primers. The table came from immunoSEQ multiplex PCR; TCRdb's copy has only in-frame clones and leaves some out. The sample has about 130,000 clones, about 83% seen once. Sequenced input: PBMCs. The receptor set was obtained from a girl aged 2-10 years in good health and CMV-seronegative.

The chain employs TRBV5-1 and TRBJ2-1; a weak D match, TRBD2 (6 bases). V was shortened by 4 bases and J by 0 bases, with 11 bases between the two germline ends. The CDR3 runs 15 residues. Germline V CDR1 and CDR2: SGHRS, YFSETQ. The CDR3 DNA reads TGCGCCAGCAGCCTCTGGGAGGACTCCTACAATGAGCAGTTCTTC. This gives the protein CASSLWEDSYNEQFF.

The chain carries TRBV2 and TRBJ2-5, with D hard to call. The assigned J gene may be wrong: the sequence end matches TRBJ2-7 better. The CDR3 is 14 residues long. CDR1 and CDR2 (germline): SNHLY, FYNNEI. The CDR3 region is CASRKLYSTYEQYF. The CDR3 nucleotides are TGTGCCAGCAGGAAACTATATAGTACCTACGAGCAGTACTTC.

The chain combines TRBV4-1 with TRBJ2-1; 7 nucleotides line up with TRBD2. The CDR3 sequence is 14 residues long. Unmatched junction bases numbered 5, after V lost 0 bases and J lost 9 bases. The germline V gene has CDR1 MGHRA and CDR2 YSYEKL. Here the CDR3 reads CASSQEGGHGEQFF. CDR3 in DNA: TGCGCCAGCAGCCAAGAGGGAGGGCACGGTGAGCAGTTCTTC.

The CDR3 region has the DNA TGCGCCAGCAGCCAAGATCTAACTACCGGGGAGCTGTTTTTT. Protein sequence: CASSQDLTTGELFF. V gene TRBV4-3 combines with J gene TRBJ2-2; D is ambiguous. CDR1 is LGHNA, CDR2 YSLEER, per germline. Trimming removed 0 bases at V and 5 bases at J, with 7 bases between. This CDR3 has 14 amino acids.

The V call is TRBV20-1, the J call TRBJ2-1, with D maybe TRBD2 (5 bases). The germline V gene has CDR1 DFQATT and CDR2 SNEGSKA (reference sequence). V dropped 3 bases and J dropped 6 bases, with 6 bases sitting between them. This CDR3 comprises 11 residues. CDR3: CSARRANEQFF. CDR3 in DNA: TGCAGTGCTAGGCGGGCCAATGAGCAGTTCTTC.

The J gene is TRBJ1-1, the V gene TRBV16; D is unclear. The germline V gene has CDR1 KGHSY and CDR2 FQNENV. V lost 2 bases and J 0 bases, leaving 13 bases between the germline ends. This CDR3 is 16 amino acids long. This CDR3 reads CASSQSSAGMNTEAFF. CDR3 coding DNA: TGTGCCAGCAGCCAAAGTTCCGCAGGTATGAACACTGAAGCTTTCTTT.

The rearrangement uses TRBV2 and TRBJ1-5; 8 bases fit TRBD1. CDR1 SNHLY and CDR2 FYNNEI come from the germline V gene. The CDR3 totals 15 residues. The junction had 2 bases not matched to a gene; V was cut back by 4 bases and J by 0 bases. CDR3 nucleotide sequence: TGTGCCAGCAGTGGGGACAGGCGTAGCAATCAGCCCCAGCATTTT. Residues: CASSGDRRSNQPQHF.

This clone was picked up one time. J is TRBJ1-1 and V is TRBV18; D is possibly TRBD1 (5 bases). Per germline, CDR1 KGHSH and CDR2 LQKENI. The CDR3 is made up of 14 amino acids. Between the trimmed V and J ends, which lost 3 bases and 3 bases, there was a span of 11 bases. The CDR3 is CASSPGGMDTEAFF. The CDR3 region has the DNA TGTGCCAGCTCACCCGGGGGGATGGACACTGAAGCTTTCTTT. The full variable domain, completed using reference TRBV18 and TRBJ1-1, is NAGVMQNPRHLVRRRGQEARLRCSPMKGHSHVYWYRQLPEEGLKFMVYLQKENIIDESGMPKERFSAEFPKEGPSILRIQQVVRGDSAAYFCASSPGGMDTEAFFGQGTRLTVV.

The genes are TRBV21-1 and TRBJ2-3; the table assigns TRBD1, which was not confirmed against the DNA. TRBV21-1 has pseudogene status. The CDR3 runs to 16 residues. This chain's CDR3 is CASSPRQGLGTDTQYF. The DNA for the CDR3 is TGTGCCAGCAGCCCTAGGCAGGGGCTTGGGACAGATACGCAGTATTTT.

This chain connects TRBV7-2 to TRBJ1-2, with D hard to call. This CDR3 spans 13 amino acids. V was trimmed by 2 bases and J by 5 bases, leaving 9 bases between them. Germline CDR1 SGHTA, CDR2 FQGNSA. DNA of the CDR3: TGTGCCAGCAGCTTAAACAAACCGTATGGCTACACCTTC. Amino acids: CASSLNKPYGYTF.

V is TRBV6-1 and J is TRBJ1-5, with D possibly TRBD1 on 5 matching bases. V lost 2 bases and J lost 3, with 14 bases in between. This CDR3 has 16 residues. Germline loops: CDR1 MNHNS, CDR2 SASEGT. The CDR3 protein is CASSELLGANNQPQHF. DNA for the CDR3: TGTGCCAGCAGTGAATTGTTAGGGGCCAACAATCAGCCCCAGCATTTT.

CDR3 loop: CASNPGTSGREGPYEQYF. CDR3 DNA: TGTGCCAGCAACCCGGGGACTAGCGGGAGAGAGGGGCCCTACGAGCAGTACTTC. The chain has TRBV25-1 and TRBJ2-7; 14 bases fit TRBD2. Germline V gene data show CDR1 as MGHDK and CDR2 as SYGVNS. The CDR3 has 18 amino acids. The ends lost 7 bases at V and 2 bases at J; junction bases unmatched: 13.

V usage is TRBV6-1 and J usage is TRBJ1-1; possible D gene TRBD1, 5 bases. Germline loops: CDR1 MNHNS, CDR2 SASEGT. The V end was cut by 5 bases, the J end by 13 bases, with 20 bases between. The length of the CDR3 is 13 residues. CDR3 coding DNA: TGTGCCAGCAGTTCCTCGGGGGAGGGGTCGGGTTTCTTT. Protein product: CASSSSGEGSGFF.

The chain recombines TRBV5-1 with TRBJ1-4, with TRBD1 matching over 8 bases. J lost 7 bases, V lost 4 bases, and 6 bases had no gene match. CDR1 is SGHRS and CDR2 is YFSETQ in the germline V gene. This CDR3 is built from 14 residues. CDR3 bases: TGCGCCAGCAGCCCAGGGGGCGGTAGTGAAAAACTGTTTTTT. It encodes CASSPGGGSEKLFF.

About this clone: Other nucleotide sequences in the sample specify the same CDR3. The genes are TRBV6-5 and TRBJ1-2; TRBD1 aligns across 7 bases. From germline, CDR1 is MNHEY and CDR2 SVGAGI. V shed 5 bases, J shed 4 bases, and the junction held 4 bases outside the gene matches. The CDR3 loop spans 13 amino acids. The CDR3 spells CASSRDRTYGYTF. DNA of the CDR3: TGTGCCAGCAGTCGGGACAGAACCTATGGCTACACCTTC.

The J gene is TRBJ2-1, the V gene TRBV9; 12 bases agree with TRBD2. CDR3 length: 18 residues. The germline CDR1 and CDR2 sequences are SGDLS and YYNGEE. The J segment lost 5 bases and the V segment lost 0 bases, leaving 9 bases of the junction unmatched. For the CDR3, the DNA is TGTGCCAGCAGCGTAGGGCTAGCGGGAGGGCCTTTAAACAATGAGCAGTTCTTC. This sequence encodes CASSVGLAGGPLNNEQFF.

The gene calls are TRBV9 and TRBJ2-3, with D unclear. The CDR3 is made up of 14 amino acids. Per germline, CDR1 SGDLS and CDR2 YYNGEE. Trimming took off 0 bases at V and 0 bases at J, with 5 bases between the two ends. Here the CDR3 DNA reads TGTGCCAGCAGCGTAGATAAAAGCACAGATACGCAGTATTTT. Its translation: CASSVDKSTDTQYF.

This chain connects TRBV5-4 to TRBJ2-1; 7 bases map to TRBD2. CDR1 SGHNT and CDR2 YYREEE come from the germline V gene (reference sequence). This CDR3 is built from 13 residues. The ends lost 2 bases at V and 9 bases at J; junction bases unmatched: 5. The CDR3 is CASSFLTSREQFF. CDR3 DNA: TGTGCCAGCAGCTTCTTGACTAGCCGTGAGCAGTTCTTC.

This chain uses TRBV7-6 with TRBJ1-1, with D possibly being TRBD1 (6 bases). Germline CDR1 is SGHVS and CDR2 is FNYEAQ. The CDR3 consists of 11 residues. V dropped 5 bases and J dropped 8 bases, with 9 bases sitting between them. CDR3 DNA: TGTGCCAGCAGCGCCGGGACAGAAGCTTTCTTT. This codes for CASSAGTEAFF.

This rearrangement joins TRBV7-2 to TRBJ2-5, with TRBD2 matching over 8 bases. J lost 2 bases, V lost 3 bases, and 2 bases had no gene match. This CDR3 spans 14 amino acids. Looked up from germline, CDR1 is SGHTA and CDR2 is FQGNSA. CDR3: CASSFSGTQETQYF. The CDR3 bases are TGTGCCAGCAGCTTTAGCGGGACACAAGAGACCCAGTACTTC.